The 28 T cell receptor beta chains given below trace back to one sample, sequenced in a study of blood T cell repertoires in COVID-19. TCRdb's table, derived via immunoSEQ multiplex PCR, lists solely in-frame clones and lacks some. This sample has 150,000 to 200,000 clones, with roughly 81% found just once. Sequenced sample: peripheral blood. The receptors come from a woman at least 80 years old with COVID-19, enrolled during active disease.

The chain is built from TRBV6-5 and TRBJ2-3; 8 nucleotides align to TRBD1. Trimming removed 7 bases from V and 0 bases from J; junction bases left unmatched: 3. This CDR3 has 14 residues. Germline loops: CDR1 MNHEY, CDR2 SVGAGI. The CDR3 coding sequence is TGTGCCAGCACTAGGGACAGGAGCACAGATACGCAGTATTTT. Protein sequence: CASTRDRSTDTQYF.

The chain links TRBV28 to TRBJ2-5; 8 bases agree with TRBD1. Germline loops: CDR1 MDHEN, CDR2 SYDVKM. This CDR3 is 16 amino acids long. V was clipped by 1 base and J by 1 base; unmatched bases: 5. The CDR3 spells CASSLSAGTGQETQYF. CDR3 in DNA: TGTGCCAGCAGTTTATCAGCCGGGACAGGCCAAGAGACCCAGTACTTC. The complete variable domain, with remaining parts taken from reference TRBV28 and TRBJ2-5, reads DVKVTQSSRYLVKRTGEKVFLECVQDMDHENMFWYRQDPGLGLRLIYFSYDVKMKEKGDIPEGYSVSREKKERFSLILESASTNQTSMYLCASSLSAGTGQETQYFGPGTRLLVL.

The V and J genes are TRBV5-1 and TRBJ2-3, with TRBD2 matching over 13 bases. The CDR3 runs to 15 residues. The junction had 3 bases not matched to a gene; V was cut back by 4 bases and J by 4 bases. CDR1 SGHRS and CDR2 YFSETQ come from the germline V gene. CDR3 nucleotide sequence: TGCGCCAGCAGCCTAGGACTAGCGGGAGCAGATACGCAGTATTTT. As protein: CASSLGLAGADTQYF.

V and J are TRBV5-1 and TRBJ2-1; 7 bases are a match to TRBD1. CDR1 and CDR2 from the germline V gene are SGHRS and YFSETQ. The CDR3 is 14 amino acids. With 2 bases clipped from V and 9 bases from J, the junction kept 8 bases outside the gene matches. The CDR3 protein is CASSLGQGVVEQFF. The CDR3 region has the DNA TGCGCCAGCAGCTTAGGGCAGGGGGTAGTTGAGCAGTTCTTC.

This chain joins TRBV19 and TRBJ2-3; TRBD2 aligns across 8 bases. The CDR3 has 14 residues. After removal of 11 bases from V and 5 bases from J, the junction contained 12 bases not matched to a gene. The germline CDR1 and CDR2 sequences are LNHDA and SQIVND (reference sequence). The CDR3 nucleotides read TGTGCCGGGGGTCGGGGGGGGCCGGGAGATACGCAGTATTTT. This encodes CAGGRGGPGDTQYF.

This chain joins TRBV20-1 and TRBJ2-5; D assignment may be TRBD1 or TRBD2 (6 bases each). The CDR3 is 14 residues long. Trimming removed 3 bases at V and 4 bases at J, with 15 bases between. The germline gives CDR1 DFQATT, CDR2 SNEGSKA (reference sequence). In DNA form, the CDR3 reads TGCAGTGCTAGTGGGGGGCAAAGTAGAGAGACCCAGTACTTC. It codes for CSASGGQSRETQYF.

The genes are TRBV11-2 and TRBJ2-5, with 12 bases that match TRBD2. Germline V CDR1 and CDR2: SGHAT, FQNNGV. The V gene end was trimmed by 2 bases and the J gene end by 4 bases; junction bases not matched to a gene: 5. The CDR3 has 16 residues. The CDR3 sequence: CASSLRLAGDVETQYF. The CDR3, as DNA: TGTGCCAGCAGCTTAAGACTAGCGGGAGATGTAGAGACCCAGTACTTC.

CDR3 amino acids: CASSSTGQETQYF. The CDR3 DNA reads as TGTGCCAGCAGCTCGACAGGTCAAGAGACCCAGTACTTC. V gene TRBV11-2 combines with J gene TRBJ2-5; tentatively, D is TRBD1 (6 bases). There are 13 residues in the CDR3. V lost 4 bases and J lost 2, with 8 bases in between. From germline, CDR1 is SGHAT and CDR2 FQNNGV.

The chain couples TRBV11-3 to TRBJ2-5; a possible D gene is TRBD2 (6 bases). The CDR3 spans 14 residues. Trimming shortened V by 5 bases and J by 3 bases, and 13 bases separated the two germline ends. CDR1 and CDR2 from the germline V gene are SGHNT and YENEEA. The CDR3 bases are TGTGCCAGCAGCCCGGGACTCGTGGAAGAGACCCAGTACTTC. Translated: CASSPGLVEETQYF.

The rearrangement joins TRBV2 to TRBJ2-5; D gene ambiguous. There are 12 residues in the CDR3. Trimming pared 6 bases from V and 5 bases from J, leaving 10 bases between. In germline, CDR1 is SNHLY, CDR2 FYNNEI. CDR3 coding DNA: TGTGCCAGCAGACGCGACATGGAGACCCAGTACTTC. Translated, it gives CASRRDMETQYF.

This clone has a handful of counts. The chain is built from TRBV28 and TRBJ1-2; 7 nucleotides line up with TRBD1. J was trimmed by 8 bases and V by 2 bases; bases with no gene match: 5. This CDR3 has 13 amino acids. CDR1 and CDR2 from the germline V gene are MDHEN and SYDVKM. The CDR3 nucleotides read TGTGCCAGCAGTTTAGAGGGGGCAGGAGGCTACACCTTC. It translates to CASSLEGAGGYTF.

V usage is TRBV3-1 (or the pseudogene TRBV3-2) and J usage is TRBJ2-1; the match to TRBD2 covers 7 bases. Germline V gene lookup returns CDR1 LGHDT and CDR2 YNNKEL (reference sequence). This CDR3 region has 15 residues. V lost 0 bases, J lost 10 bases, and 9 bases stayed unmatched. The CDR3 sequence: CASSQDLWGGNEQFF. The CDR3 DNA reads TGTGCCAGCAGCCAAGATTTGTGGGGGGGTAACGAGCAGTTCTTC.

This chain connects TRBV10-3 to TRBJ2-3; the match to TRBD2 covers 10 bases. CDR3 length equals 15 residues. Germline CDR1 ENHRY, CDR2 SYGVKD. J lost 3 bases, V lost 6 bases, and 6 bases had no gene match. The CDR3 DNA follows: TGTGCCATCAGACCTAGCGGGGGAGAAACAGATACGCAGTATTTT. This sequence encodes CAIRPSGGETDTQYF.

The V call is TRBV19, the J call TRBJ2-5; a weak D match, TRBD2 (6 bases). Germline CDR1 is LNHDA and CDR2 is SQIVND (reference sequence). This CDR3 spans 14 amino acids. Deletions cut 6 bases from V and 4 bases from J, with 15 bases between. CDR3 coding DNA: TGTGCCAGTAGCCTGCGGGACCGTCGAGAGACCCAGTACTTC. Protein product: CASSLRDRRETQYF.

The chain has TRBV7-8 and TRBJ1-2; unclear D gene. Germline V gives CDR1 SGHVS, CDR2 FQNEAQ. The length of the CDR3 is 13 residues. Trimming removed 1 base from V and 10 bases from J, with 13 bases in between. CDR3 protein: CASSLELGRYYTF. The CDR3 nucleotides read TGTGCCAGCAGCTTAGAACTCGGCAGGTACTACACCTTC.

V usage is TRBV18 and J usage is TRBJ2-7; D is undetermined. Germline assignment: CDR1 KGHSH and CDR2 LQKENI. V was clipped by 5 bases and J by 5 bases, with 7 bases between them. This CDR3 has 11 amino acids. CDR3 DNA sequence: TGTGCCAGCTCAATCGGAGACGAGCAGTACTTC. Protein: CASSIGDEQYF.

The CDR3 is CASSKGRGKSTDTQYF. CDR3 in DNA: TGTGCCAGCAGCAAAGGTCGGGGGAAAAGCACAGATACGCAGTATTTT. The rearrangement links TRBV21-1 to TRBJ2-3; the listed D gene, TRBD2, was not tested against the DNA. TRBV21-1 is assigned pseudogene status. The CDR3 consists of 16 residues.

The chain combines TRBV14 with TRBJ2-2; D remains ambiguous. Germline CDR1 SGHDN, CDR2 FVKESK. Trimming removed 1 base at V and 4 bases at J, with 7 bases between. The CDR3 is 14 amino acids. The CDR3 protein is CASSQVSSTGELFF. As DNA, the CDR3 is TGTGCCAGCAGCCAAGTTTCCTCCACCGGGGAGCTGTTTTTT.

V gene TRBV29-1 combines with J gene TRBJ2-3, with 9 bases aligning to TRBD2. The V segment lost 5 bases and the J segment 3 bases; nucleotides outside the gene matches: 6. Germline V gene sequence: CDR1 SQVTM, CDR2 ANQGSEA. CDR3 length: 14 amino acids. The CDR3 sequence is CSVPLAGRTDTQYF. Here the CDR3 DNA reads TGCAGCGTTCCCCTAGCGGGAAGGACAGATACGCAGTATTTT.

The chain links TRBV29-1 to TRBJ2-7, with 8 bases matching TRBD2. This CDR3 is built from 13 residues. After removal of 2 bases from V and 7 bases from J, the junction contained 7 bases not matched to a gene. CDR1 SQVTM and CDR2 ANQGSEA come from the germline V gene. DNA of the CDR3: TGCAGCGTTGAAATGCGGGGGGCTGGGGAGCAGTACTTC. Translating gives CSVEMRGAGEQYF.

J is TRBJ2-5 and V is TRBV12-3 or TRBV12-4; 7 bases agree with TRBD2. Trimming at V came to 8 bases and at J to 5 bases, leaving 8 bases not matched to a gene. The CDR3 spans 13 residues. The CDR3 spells CASERGGEETQYF. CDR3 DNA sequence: TGTGCCAGCGAGCGGGGAGGGGAGGAGACCCAGTACTTC.

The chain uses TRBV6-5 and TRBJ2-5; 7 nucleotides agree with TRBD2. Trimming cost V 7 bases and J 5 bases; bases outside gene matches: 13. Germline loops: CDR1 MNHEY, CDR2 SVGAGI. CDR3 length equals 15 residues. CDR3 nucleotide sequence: TGTGCCAGCATTATCGGACTAGGCCGGTTGGAGACCCAGTACTTC. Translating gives CASIIGLGRLETQYF.

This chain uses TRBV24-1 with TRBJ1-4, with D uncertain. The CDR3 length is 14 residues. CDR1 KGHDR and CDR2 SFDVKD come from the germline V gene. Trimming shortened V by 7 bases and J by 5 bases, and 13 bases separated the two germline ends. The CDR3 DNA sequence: TGTGCCACCAGCAGTGGAGGAGGAAATGAAAAACTGTTTTTT. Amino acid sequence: CATSSGGGNEKLFF.

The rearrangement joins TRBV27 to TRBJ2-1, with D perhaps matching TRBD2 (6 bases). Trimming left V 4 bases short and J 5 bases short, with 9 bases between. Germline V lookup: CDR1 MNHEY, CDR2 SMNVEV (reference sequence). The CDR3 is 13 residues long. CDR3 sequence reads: CASSYWRDNEQFF. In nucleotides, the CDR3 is TGTGCCAGCAGTTATTGGAGGGACAATGAGCAGTTCTTC.

The CDR3 reads CATTLGGRTDTQYF. The CDR3 nucleotides read TGTGCCACTACCCTAGGGGGCCGCACAGATACGCAGTATTTT. The chain couples TRBV6-5 to TRBJ2-3; 7 bases agree with TRBD1. Germline trimming cut 10 bases from V and 1 base from J; bases unmatched to any gene: 8. The CDR3 covers 14 residues. Germline V gene sequence: CDR1 MNHEY, CDR2 SVGAGI.

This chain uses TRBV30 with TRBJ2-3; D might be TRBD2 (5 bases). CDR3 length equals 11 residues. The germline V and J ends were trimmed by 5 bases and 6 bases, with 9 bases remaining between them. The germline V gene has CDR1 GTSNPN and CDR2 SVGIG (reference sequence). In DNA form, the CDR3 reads TGTGCCTGGGAATTAGCGGATACGCAGTATTTT. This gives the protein CAWELADTQYF.

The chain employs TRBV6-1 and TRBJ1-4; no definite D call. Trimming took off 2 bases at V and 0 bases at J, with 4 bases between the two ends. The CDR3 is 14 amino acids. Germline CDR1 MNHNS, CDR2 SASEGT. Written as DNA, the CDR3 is TGTGCCAGCAGTGAACAGTCAACTAATGAAAAACTGTTTTTT. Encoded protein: CASSEQSTNEKLFF.

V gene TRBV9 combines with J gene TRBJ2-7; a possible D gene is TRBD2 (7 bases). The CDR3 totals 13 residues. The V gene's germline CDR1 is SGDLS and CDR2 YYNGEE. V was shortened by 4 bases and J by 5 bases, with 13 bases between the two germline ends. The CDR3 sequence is CASSPWGGHEQYF. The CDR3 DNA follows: TGTGCCAGCAGCCCTTGGGGGGGGCACGAGCAGTACTTC.